This TCR beta chain derives from a study of cytomegalovirus exposure and HLA in healthy donors. About the research overall: The roughly 120 million unique TCR beta sequences, from about 179 million T cells, were found by an earlier analysis. Study outcomes and limitations: In a later analysis, parvovirus B19, influenza, CMV and Epstein-Barr virus appeared linked to several top co-occurrence clusters.

Regarding this clone: What it binds is not known.

V shed 0 bases and J 5 bases; nucleotides not matched to a gene: 6. This CDR3 contains 15 residues. CDR1 is MGHRA and CDR2 is YSYEKL in the germline V gene. PCR was performed using 60 Vbeta and 13 Jbeta primers. Produced via immunoSEQ multiplex PCR; TCRdb's table is partial and in-frame only. Of some 180,000 clones in the sample, approximately 85% are singletons; the top ten hold less than 2.5%. The sequenced sample was PBMCs. The clonotype originates from a woman aged 50 to 65 in good health and CMV-seronegative. The rearrangement joins TRBV4-1 to TRBJ2-7, with TRBD1 matching 8 bases. The CDR3 here is CASSQDWAGGDEQYF. The DNA for the CDR3 is TGCGCCAGCAGCCAAGATTGGGCAGGGGGCGACGAGCAGTACTTC.